The 6 T cell receptor beta chains in this list originate from one sample, sequenced in a study of cytomegalovirus exposure and HLA in healthy donors. The PCR was carried out with 60 Vbeta primers and 13 Jbeta primers. Clones were read by immunoSEQ multiplex PCR, and TCRdb kept only the in-frame ones, dropping some. Among some 180,000 clones listed, 82% were seen once. Specimen: PBMCs. The receptors stem from a man aged 35-49 years in good health and CMV-seronegative.

The rearrangement joins TRBV2 to TRBJ1-2; tentatively, D is TRBD1 (6 bases). There are 13 residues in the CDR3. CDR1 SNHLY and CDR2 FYNNEI come from the germline V gene. V was trimmed by 4 bases and J by 2 bases, leaving 8 bases between them. As DNA, the CDR3 is TGTGCCAGCAGTGTCGGACAGAACTATGGCTACACCTTC. Its translation: CASSVGQNYGYTF.

The sample holds a few counts of this clone. The gene calls are TRBV7-2 and TRBJ2-5; weak D call: TRBD1 (6 bases). V lost 5 bases, J lost 9 bases, and 22 bases lay in between. The CDR3 spans 15 residues. Germline CDR1 SGHTA, CDR2 FQGNSA. This chain's CDR3 is CASSATGEVRMAQYF. DNA for the CDR3: TGTGCCAGCAGCGCGACAGGTGAAGTTCGCATGGCCCAGTACTTC. Based on the CDR3 plus reference TRBV7-2 and TRBJ2-5, the full variable domain is GAGVSQSPSNKVTEKGKDVELRCDPISGHTALYWYRQSLGQGLEFLIYFQGNSAPDKSGLPSDRFSAERTGGSVSTLTIQRTQQEDSAVYLCASSATGEVRMAQYFGPGTRLLVL.

V usage is TRBV10-3 and J usage is TRBJ1-1; D may be TRBD1 (6 bases). V was clipped by 4 bases and J by 4 bases, with 10 bases between them. This CDR3 region has 13 residues. Per germline, CDR1 ENHRY and CDR2 SYGVKD. CDR3 nucleotide sequence: TGTGCCATCAGTGCAGGGGTGGTCACTGAAGCTTTCTTT. It yields the protein CAISAGVVTEAFF.

In this sample, this clone turned up once. The chain joins TRBV5-4 to TRBJ2-2; 8 bases agree with TRBD1. CDR3 length: 16 amino acids. With 4 bases clipped from V and 7 bases from J, the junction kept 12 bases outside the gene matches. CDR1 is SGHNT, CDR2 YYREEE, per germline (reference sequence). The CDR3 loop is CASSPTPDRADGELFF. The CDR3, as DNA: TGTGCCAGCAGCCCCACCCCGGACAGGGCGGACGGGGAGCTGTTTTTT.

This rearrangement joins TRBV4-1 to TRBJ2-2; 8 nucleotides agree with TRBD1. V lost 3 bases, J lost 7 bases, and 10 bases stayed unmatched. Germline CDR1 reads MGHRA; CDR2 reads YSYEKL. CDR3 length: 16 amino acids. CDR3 residues: CASSQAGQGLSGELFF. The CDR3 DNA sequence: TGCGCCAGCAGCCAGGCCGGACAGGGTTTGAGCGGGGAGCTGTTTTTT.

This chain joins TRBV5-1 and TRBJ1-1; 8 nucleotides agree with TRBD1. Germline values: CDR1 SGHRS, CDR2 YFSETQ. The CDR3 has 15 amino acids. V lost 4 bases, J lost 1 base, and 6 bases stayed unmatched. CDR3 nucleotide sequence: TGCGCCAGCAGCCAATCCGGGACAGGGAACACTGAAGCTTTCTTT. It codes for CASSQSGTGNTEAFF.